Each of the 24 T cell receptor beta chains below was sequenced from the same sample in a study of identical twins. TCRdb analysed the 5' RACE reads with MiXCR anew, one entry per CDR3 protein. The sample holds around 470,000 distinct CDR3 sequences, 12% to 15% seen once. Separately, the same data were catalogued under a study of yellow fever vaccine responses in identical twins.

Sequencing used CD4+ T cells sorted from blood. Every receptor here comes from a woman aged 18-29 years in good health.

The chain is built from TRBV5-6 and TRBJ2-5, with D maybe TRBD1 (7 bases). V lost 0 bases and J 5 bases, leaving 14 bases between the germline ends. CDR3 length equals 15 residues. The germline gives CDR1 SGHDT, CDR2 YYEEEE. The CDR3 spells CASSLASGGRETQYF. The CDR3 DNA follows: TGTGCCAGCAGCTTGGCATCAGGGGGGAGGGAGACCCAGTACTTC.

J is TRBJ2-5 and V is TRBV7-9; D remains unclear. CDR1 is SEHNR, CDR2 FQNEAQ, per germline (reference sequence). V was pared by 4 bases and J by 2 bases, with 11 bases between. This CDR3 region has 14 residues. CDR3 amino acids: CASSSWTNQETQYF. In DNA form, the CDR3 reads TGTGCCAGCAGCTCTTGGACGAATCAAGAGACCCAGTACTTC.

A few counts support this clonotype. The genes are TRBV27 and TRBJ2-1; 12 bases line up with TRBD2. This CDR3 comprises 17 residues. From germline, CDR1 is MNHEY and CDR2 SMNVEV (reference sequence). J gave up 7 bases and V 6 bases, and 13 bases lay outside the gene matches. The CDR3 bases are TGTGCCAGCAGCCTCGCCCCCCTAGCGGGAGGGCCTAATGAGCAGTTCTTC. It is translated as CASSLAPLAGGPNEQFF.

The chain couples TRBV20-1 to TRBJ1-5; 9 bases are shared with TRBD1. Germline CDR1 and CDR2: DFQATT and SNEGSKA (reference sequence). The CDR3 covers 15 residues. Unmatched junction bases numbered 7, after V lost 3 bases and J lost 4 bases. The CDR3 sequence is CSASQDRGGNQPQHF. The DNA for the CDR3 is TGCAGTGCTAGTCAAGACAGGGGGGGAAATCAGCCCCAGCATTTT.

This clonotype came up a few times. The genes are TRBV7-2 and TRBJ2-3, with D unresolved. The ends were cut back, 6 bases at V and 2 bases at J, with 6 bases in the middle. Per the germline V gene, CDR1 is SGHTA and CDR2 is FQGNSA. This CDR3 is 12 amino acids long. The CDR3 spells CASRYFTDTQYF. The CDR3 DNA follows: TGTGCCAGCAGATATTTCACAGATACGCAGTATTTT. The full variable domain, in which reference TRBV7-2 and TRBJ2-3 provide the parts outside the CDR3, is GAGVSQSPSNKVTEKGKDVELRCDPISGHTALYWYRQSLGQGLEFLIYFQGNSAPDKSGLPSDRFSAERTGGSVSTLTIQRTQQEDSAVYLCASRYFTDTQYFGPGTRLTVL.

On this clonotype: The junction does not match germline at one end; this may be a read error. This chain connects TRBV7-7 to TRBJ2-5; 10 nucleotides agree with TRBD2. Germline CDR1 SSHAT, CDR2 FNYEAQ (reference sequence). This CDR3 has 14 amino acids. In DNA, the CDR3 is TGTGCTAGCAGCTCAGGGACTAGCGTAGAGACCCAGTACTTC. Translating gives CASSSGTSVETQYF.

This clonotype was seen a few times. This chain links TRBV30 with TRBJ2-7; maybe TRBD1 (5 bases). CDR3 length: 13 residues. Trimming removed 2 bases at V and 2 bases at J, with 10 bases between. Germline CDR1 reads GTSNPN; CDR2 reads SVGIG (reference sequence). In DNA, the CDR3 is TGTGCCTGGAGTCCAGGGCCCACCTACGAGCAGTACTTC. The encoded protein is CAWSPGPTYEQYF.

A word on this clonotype: A read error may produce the germline difference seen at one junction end. This sequence joins TRBV11-2 and TRBJ2-3; D may be TRBD1 (5 bases). This CDR3 is 14 amino acids long. Germline lookup yields CDR1 SGHAT and CDR2 FQNNGV. The CDR3, as DNA: TGTGCCAGCCTACTATCTGGGGCGACAGATAAGCAGTATTTT. Translation gives CASLLSGATDKQYF. The variable domain in full, with the rest retrieved from reference TRBV11-2 and TRBJ2-3, is EAGVAQSPRYKIIEKRQSVAFWCNPISGHATLYWYQQILGQGPKLLIQFQNNGVVDDSQLPKDRFSAERLKGVDSTLKIQPAKLEDSAVYLCASLLSGATDKQYFGPGTRLTVL.

The chain recombines TRBV7-3 with TRBJ2-3, with a possible D match to TRBD2 (6 bases). V was shortened by 6 bases and J by 4 bases, with 14 bases between the two germline ends. The length of the CDR3 is 14 residues. Per the germline V gene, CDR1 is SGHTA and CDR2 is FQGTGA. CDR3 bases: TGTGCCAGCAGTAATAGGGCGGGGTCAGATACGCAGTATTTT. The encoded protein is CASSNRAGSDTQYF.

The V call is TRBV28, the J call TRBJ1-2; D remains ambiguous. CDR3 length: 12 amino acids. The V end was cut by 5 bases, the J end by 4 bases, with 8 bases between. Germline values: CDR1 MDHEN, CDR2 SYDVKM. CDR3 sequence: CASSRQSYGYTF. CDR3 coding DNA: TGTGCCAGCAGTCGACAAAGCTATGGCTACACCTTC.

This clonotype occurred many times. This rearrangement joins TRBV12-3 or TRBV12-4 to TRBJ2-7; D may be TRBD1 or TRBD2 (5 bases each). The CDR3 is 15 amino acids. The V and J ends lost 6 bases and 6 bases respectively, with 21 bases between them. The CDR3 sequence is CASRSGTLVMSEQYF. CDR3 bases: TGTGCCAGCAGATCCGGGACGCTGGTTATGTCCGAGCAGTACTTC.

The chain has TRBV20-1 and TRBJ2-7; D is unclear. The CDR3 runs 14 residues. V lost 7 bases and J lost 6, with 22 bases in between. Germline V gives CDR1 DFQATT, CDR2 SNEGSKA (reference sequence). The CDR3 protein is CSVLPGGSWGEQYF. CDR3 bases: TGCAGTGTCCTCCCCGGCGGTAGTTGGGGCGAGCAGTACTTC.

The table lists this clonotype with a few counts. The chain has TRBV6-1 and TRBJ1-5, with 8 bases lining up with TRBD1. This CDR3 has 15 residues. CDR1 is MNHNS and CDR2 is SASEGT in the germline V gene. Losses at the gene ends were 10 bases for V and 6 bases for J; bases not matched to a gene: 14. The CDR3 is CATKPATGEGQPQHF. The CDR3 bases are TGTGCCACCAAACCGGCGACAGGGGAGGGTCAGCCCCAGCATTTT.

V is TRBV15 and J is TRBJ2-6; D call uncertain. Germline CDR1 reads LNHNV; CDR2 reads YYDKDF (reference sequence). The germline V and J ends were trimmed by 1 base and 1 base, with 8 bases remaining between them. This CDR3 is built from 16 residues. The CDR3 region is CATSRGWGSGANVLTF. CDR3 DNA: TGTGCCACCAGCAGAGGGTGGGGATCTGGGGCCAACGTCCTGACTTTC.

This chain joins TRBV29-1 and TRBJ2-7, with 7 bases aligning to TRBD1. The CDR3 length is 12 residues. CDR1 SQVTM and CDR2 ANQGSEA come from the germline V gene. Unmatched junction bases numbered 5, after V lost 7 bases and J lost 2 bases. CDR3 protein: CSAGGQAYEQYF. CDR3 DNA: TGCAGCGCGGGTGGACAGGCCTACGAGCAGTACTTC.

This clonotype was observed a few times. This chain joins TRBV6-2 or TRBV6-3 and TRBJ2-2; no firm D call. This CDR3 region has 14 residues. CDR1 MNHEY and CDR2 SVGEGT come from the germline V gene. V lost 5 bases, J lost 2 bases, and 9 bases lay in between. CDR3 DNA sequence: TGTGCCAGCAGTGCCGTGGGCAACACCGGGGAGCTGTTTTTT. This sequence encodes CASSAVGNTGELFF.

The V and J genes are TRBV7-8 and TRBJ2-7; TRBD2 matches at 7 bases. The CDR3 runs to 13 residues. Unmatched junction bases numbered 4, after V lost 4 bases and J lost 4 bases. The germline V gene has CDR1 SGHVS and CDR2 FQNEAQ. The CDR3 DNA reads as TGTGCCAGCAGCTGGCGGGAGAGATACGAGCAGTACTTC. The encoded protein is CASSWRERYEQYF.

This clonotype was observed many times. The junction and the germline gene differ at one end; a read error may be behind it. The J gene is TRBJ2-2, the V gene TRBV7-9; no firm D call. The CDR3 is 14 amino acids. Germline CDR1 is SEHNR and CDR2 is FQNEAQ (reference sequence). CDR3 sequence reads: CASSLVTDTGELFF. CDR3 coding DNA: TGCGCCAGCAGCTTGGTTACGGACACCGGGGAGCTGTTTTTT.

The rearrangement joins TRBV12-3 or TRBV12-4 to TRBJ1-4, with a tentative D call TRBD1 (5 bases). This CDR3 spans 14 amino acids. V lost 6 bases, J lost 8 bases, and 16 bases lay in between. The CDR3: CASSSYGAGEKLFF. The CDR3 DNA reads as TGTGCCAGCAGCTCCTACGGGGCTGGAGAAAAACTGTTTTTT.

The chain is built from TRBV5-1 and TRBJ2-1; D may be TRBD1 or TRBD2 (5 bases each). Germline CDR1 SGHRS, CDR2 YFSETQ. V was cut by 1 base and J by 6 bases, with 14 bases left in between. There are 15 residues in the CDR3. In DNA form, the CDR3 reads TGCGCCAGCAGCTTGCGGATTGAGAGGGGCAATGAGCAGTTCTTC. Protein: CASSLRIERGNEQFF.

The V gene is TRBV29-1, the J gene TRBJ1-2; D gene unclear. The germline gives CDR1 SQVTM, CDR2 ANQGSEA. V was pared by 4 bases and J by 5 bases, with 11 bases between. The CDR3 is made up of 12 amino acids. For the CDR3, the DNA is TGCAGCGTTGTGTCTTCGAAATATGGCTACACCTTC. Translated: CSVVSSKYGYTF.

This clonotype appeared a few times. The chain carries TRBV5-5 and TRBJ1-5, with 7 bases matching TRBD1. CDR1 and CDR2 from the germline V gene are SGHKS and YYEKEE (reference sequence). This CDR3 is built from 15 residues. V was pared by 4 bases and J by 5 bases, with 9 bases of the junction left unmatched. The DNA for the CDR3 is TGTGCCAGCAGCCGGGGTGGGACAGTCGATCAGCCCCAGCATTTT. It codes for CASSRGGTVDQPQHF. The complete variable domain, with remaining parts taken from reference TRBV5-5 and TRBJ1-5, reads DAGVTQSPTHLIKTRGQQVTLRCSPISGHKSVSWYQQVLGQGPQFIFQYYEKEERGRGNFPDRFSARQFPNYSSELNVNALLLGDSALYLCASSRGGTVDQPQHFGDGTRLSIL.

The rearrangement joins TRBV12-3 or TRBV12-4 to TRBJ2-4, with 9 positions matching TRBD1. There are 15 residues in the CDR3. The J segment lost 7 bases and the V segment lost 5 bases, leaving 9 bases of the junction unmatched. This CDR3 reads CASSRLSGTGNIQYF. The CDR3 coding sequence is TGTGCCAGCAGTCGCCTCTCCGGGACAGGGAACATTCAGTACTTC.

A few counts support this clonotype. CDR3 bases: TGTGCCAGCAGCTTATATCCCAATGAAAAACTGTTTTTT. Its protein is CASSLYPNEKLFF. The chain uses TRBV7-9 and TRBJ1-4, with D uncertain. This CDR3 has 13 amino acids. From germline, CDR1 is SEHNR and CDR2 FQNEAQ (reference sequence). V shed 2 bases and J shed 5 bases, with 6 bases lying between them.